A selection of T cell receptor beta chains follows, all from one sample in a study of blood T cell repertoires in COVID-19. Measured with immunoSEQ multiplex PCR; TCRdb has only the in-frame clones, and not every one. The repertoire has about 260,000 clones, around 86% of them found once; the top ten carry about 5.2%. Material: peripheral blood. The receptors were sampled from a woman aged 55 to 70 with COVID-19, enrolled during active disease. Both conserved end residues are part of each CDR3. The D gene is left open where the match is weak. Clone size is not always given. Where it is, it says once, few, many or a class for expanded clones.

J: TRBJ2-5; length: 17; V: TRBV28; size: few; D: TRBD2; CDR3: CASSLWTSGVAAETQYF; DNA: TGTGCCAGCAGTTTATGGACTAGCGGGGTTGCAGCGGAGACCCAGTACTTC
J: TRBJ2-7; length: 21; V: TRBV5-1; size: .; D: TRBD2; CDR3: CASSLAPGLGFSAGENYEQYF; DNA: TGCGCCAGCAGCTTGGCCCCGGGGCTGGGGTTCTCAGCGGGAGAGAACTACGAGCAGTACTTC
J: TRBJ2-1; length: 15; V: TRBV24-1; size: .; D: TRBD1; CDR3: CATSGQGSSYNEQFF; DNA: TGTGCCACCAGCGGACAGGGCAGCTCCTACAATGAGCAGTTCTTC
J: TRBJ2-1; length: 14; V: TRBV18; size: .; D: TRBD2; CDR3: CASSPRTRYNEQFF; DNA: TGTGCCAGCTCACCAAGGACTAGATACAATGAGCAGTTCTTC
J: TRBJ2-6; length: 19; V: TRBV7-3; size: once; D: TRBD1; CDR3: CASSLMPGTVYSGANVLTF; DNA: TGTGCCAGCAGCTTAATGCCTGGGACAGTCTACTCTGGGGCCAACGTCCTGACTTTC
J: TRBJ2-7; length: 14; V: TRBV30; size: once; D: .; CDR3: CAWTFRFSSAEQYF; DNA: TGTGCCTGGACTTTCCGTTTCTCTAGCGCCGAGCAGTACTTC
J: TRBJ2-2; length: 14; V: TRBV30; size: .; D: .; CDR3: CAWTRRVDTGELFF; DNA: TGTGCCTGGACACGCAGGGTAGACACCGGGGAGCTGTTTTTT
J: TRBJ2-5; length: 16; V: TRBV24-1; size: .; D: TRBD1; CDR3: CATSAVGTGHKETQYF; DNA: TGTGCCACCAGTGCTGTAGGGACAGGGCACAAAGAGACCCAGTACTTC
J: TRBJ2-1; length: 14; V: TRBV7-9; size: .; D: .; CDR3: CASSHRVFDNEQFF; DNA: TGTGCCTCCTCTCATCGAGTATTCGACAATGAGCAGTTCTTC
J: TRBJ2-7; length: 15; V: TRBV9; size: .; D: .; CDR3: CASSVSAGNSREQYF; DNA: TGTGCCAGCAGCGTCTCGGCAGGGAATTCTCGCGAGCAGTACTTC